A selection of T cell receptor beta chains follows, all from one sample in a study of OX40 agonist ivuxolimab in advanced cancers. Method: immunoSEQ multiplex PCR; TCRdb's copy keeps in-frame clones and lacks some. The repertoire includes 48,000 or so clones, 65% to 85% of them detected once, and 0.95% to 1.5% sits in the top ten. The source material was CD4+ or CD8+ T cells sorted from blood, sampled in a trial of the OX40 agonist ivuxolimab. Receptors were obtained from an adult with an advanced solid tumor such as melanoma, head and neck, liver or kidney cancer. The CDR3 runs from the conserved cysteine through the conserved F or W. The order of the fields is V gene, D gene, clone size, J gene, CDR3 DNA, CDR3 protein. A D gene is named only where the DNA matches it firmly. A row's size may be missing; if present it is once, few, many or a size class.

V gene: TRBV19
D gene: TRBD1
clone size: .
J gene: TRBJ1-5
CDR3 DNA: TGTGCCAGTAGCCAGACAGGGGACCAGCCCCAGCATTTT
CDR3 protein: CASSQTGDQPQHF

V gene: TRBV5-4
D gene: .
clone size: .
J gene: TRBJ2-7
CDR3 DNA: TGTGCCAGCAGACGCCGGGACTCCGCTTGGTCCGAGCAGTACTTC
CDR3 protein: CASRRRDSAWSEQYF

V gene: TRBV5-1
D gene: .
clone size: .
J gene: TRBJ1-2
CDR3 DNA: TGCGCCAGCAGCTTGGAGGGGACCGGCTACACCTTC
CDR3 protein: CASSLEGTGYTF

V gene: TRBV27
D gene: TRBD2
clone size: .
J gene: TRBJ2-5
CDR3 DNA: TGTGCCAGCAGTTTAAGCCTAGCGGGGGGGCCGGGGACCCAGTACTTC
CDR3 protein: CASSLSLAGGPGTQYF

V gene: TRBV7-9
D gene: .
clone size: .
J gene: TRBJ2-2
CDR3 DNA: TGTGCCAGCAGCTTCTTGGGTTCCACCGGGGAGCTGTTTTTT
CDR3 protein: CASSFLGSTGELFF

V gene: TRBV7-9
D gene: .
clone size: once
J gene: TRBJ1-4
CDR3 DNA: TGTGCCAGCTCCGATCACACCGAGAAAGGTGAAAAACTGTTTTTT
CDR3 protein: CASSDHTEKGEKLFF

V gene: TRBV28
D gene: .
clone size: .
J gene: TRBJ2-7
CDR3 DNA: TGTGCCAGCAGAACGATCAACCACGAGCAGTACTTC
CDR3 protein: CASRTINHEQYF

V gene: TRBV7-2
D gene: .
clone size: once
J gene: TRBJ2-5
CDR3 DNA: TGTGCCAGCAGCTTAGGAAACAGGGAGACCCAGTACTTC
CDR3 protein: CASSLGNRETQYF

V gene: TRBV7-2
D gene: .
clone size: few
J gene: TRBJ1-1
CDR3 DNA: TGTGCCAGCAGCTTTCCGGGACAAGAAGCTTTCTTT
CDR3 protein: CASSFPGQEAFF

V gene: TRBV19
D gene: TRBD1
clone size: .
J gene: TRBJ1-1
CDR3 DNA: TGTGCCAGTAGTATTGGGACAGGTAGGTGGGTACGCACTGAAGCTTTCTTT
CDR3 protein: CASSIGTGRWVRTEAFF

V gene: TRBV7-2
D gene: TRBD2
clone size: .
J gene: TRBJ2-5
CDR3 DNA: TGTGCCAGCAGCTTAGCCGGGACTAGCGGCCAAGAGACCCAGTACTTC
CDR3 protein: CASSLAGTSGQETQYF

V gene: TRBV2
D gene: TRBD1
clone size: .
J gene: TRBJ1-3
CDR3 DNA: TGTGCCAGTAGGACAGGGGCAAGTAACACCATATATTTT
CDR3 protein: CASRTGASNTIYF

V gene: TRBV9
D gene: TRBD2
clone size: .
J gene: TRBJ2-1
CDR3 DNA: TGTGCCAGCAGCGTCGGGACTAATGACAATGAGCAGTTCTTC
CDR3 protein: CASSVGTNDNEQFF

V gene: TRBV7-2
D gene: .
clone size: .
J gene: TRBJ1-1
CDR3 DNA: TGTGCCAGCAGCCGGGCCCCGAACACTGAAGCTTTCTTT
CDR3 protein: CASSRAPNTEAFF

V gene: TRBV6-5
D gene: TRBD1
clone size: .
J gene: TRBJ1-2
CDR3 DNA: TGTGCCAGCAGTTGGATCCAGGGGGCTGGCGGCTACACCTTC
CDR3 protein: CASSWIQGAGGYTF

V gene: TRBV7-2
D gene: TRBD1
clone size: .
J gene: TRBJ1-3
CDR3 DNA: TGTGCCAGCAGCGAGGACAGGCGTATTCTCCGGAACACCATATATTTT
CDR3 protein: CASSEDRRILRNTIYF

V gene: TRBV6-5
D gene: TRBD2
clone size: .
J gene: TRBJ2-7
CDR3 DNA: TGTGCCAGCAGTTACCCGCGGGGGAGAACGTACGAGCAGTACTTC
CDR3 protein: CASSYPRGRTYEQYF

V gene: TRBV7-2
D gene: .
clone size: .
J gene: TRBJ2-7
CDR3 DNA: TGTGCCAGCAGCTTATTCAGGGGCCGCTACGAGCAGTACTTC
CDR3 protein: CASSLFRGRYEQYF

V gene: TRBV5-6
D gene: TRBD1
clone size: .
J gene: TRBJ2-5
CDR3 DNA: TGTGCCAGCAGCCTAGAGACAGGGTGGGAGACCCAGTACTTC
CDR3 protein: CASSLETGWETQYF

V gene: TRBV9
D gene: .
clone size: .
J gene: TRBJ2-3
CDR3 DNA: TGTGCCAGCAATCAATTCGGACAGCTCACAGATACGCAGTATTTT
CDR3 protein: CASNQFGQLTDTQYF

V gene: TRBV30
D gene: .
clone size: .
J gene: TRBJ1-5
CDR3 DNA: TGTGCCTGGTCGGACTTCTCAGGCCCGAATCAGCCCCAGCATTTT
CDR3 protein: CAWSDFSGPNQPQHF

V gene: TRBV18
D gene: .
clone size: .
J gene: TRBJ1-4
CDR3 DNA: TGTGCCAGCTCACTTTACGGGGAACCTAATGAAAAACTGTTTTTT
CDR3 protein: CASSLYGEPNEKLFF

V gene: TRBV5-1
D gene: .
clone size: few
J gene: TRBJ2-6
CDR3 DNA: TGCGCCAGCAGCTTGGGGCGGCAGGCTTTAGGTGGTTATGGGGCCAACGTCCTGACTTTC
CDR3 protein: CASSLGRQALGGYGANVLTF

V gene: TRBV2
D gene: .
clone size: .
J gene: TRBJ1-2
CDR3 DNA: TGTGCCAGCAGGGTGGAAGGGTCAAGTGGTGGCTACACCTTC
CDR3 protein: CASRVEGSSGGYTF

V gene: TRBV7-7
D gene: TRBD2
clone size: .
J gene: TRBJ2-2
CDR3 DNA: TGTGCTAGCAGCGGGACCTGGAACACCGGGGAGCTGTTTTTT
CDR3 protein: CASSGTWNTGELFF

V gene: TRBV6-5
D gene: .
clone size: .
J gene: TRBJ1-3
CDR3 DNA: TGTGCCAGCAGTCTCGGTATAGCTGGAAACACCATATATTTT
CDR3 protein: CASSLGIAGNTIYF

V gene: TRBV18
D gene: TRBD1
clone size: few
J gene: TRBJ1-6
CDR3 DNA: TGTGCCAGCTCTGGGACAGGGGCGAATAATTCACCCCTCCACTTT
CDR3 protein: CASSGTGANNSPLHF